These 31 T cell receptor beta chains were all obtained from the same sample, sequenced in a study of T cell responses to AZD1222 COVID-19 vaccine. Assay used: immunoSEQ multiplex PCR; TCRdb lists only in-frame clones, some missing. The data hold 140,000 to 150,000 clones, with approximately 90% observed a single time. Sequencing was performed on peripheral blood, taken 28 days after the second AZD1222 dose. The receptors were sampled from an adult who received the AZD1222 COVID-19 vaccine.

The rearrangement links TRBV7-7 to TRBJ2-5, with unresolved D. With 1 base removed from V and 4 bases from J, the gap between germline ends came to 13 bases. The CDR3 length is 15 residues. Per germline, CDR1 SSHAT and CDR2 FNYEAQ (reference sequence). The CDR3 bases are TGTGCCAGCAGCTTAGTGGGCGGTGGTGGAGAGACCCAGTACTTC. This codes for CASSLVGGGGETQYF.

The chain links TRBV27 to TRBJ2-3, with TRBD1 matching over 8 bases. CDR3 length: 20 residues. CDR1 MNHEY and CDR2 SMNVEV come from the germline V gene (reference sequence). V lost 5 bases to trimming and J lost 1 base; unmatched junction nucleotides: 20. CDR3 DNA: TGTGCCAGCAGTAAAACCGGGACAGGCAGCAGGTTAGCTGGCACAGATACGCAGTATTTT. Its translation is CASSKTGTGSRLAGTDTQYF.

V gene TRBV18 combines with J gene TRBJ1-5, with D hard to call. Germline loops: CDR1 KGHSH, CDR2 LQKENI. V lost 0 bases and J lost 6, with 6 bases in between. The CDR3 is 13 residues long. For the CDR3, the DNA is TGTGCCAGCTCACCACCAGCTGGTCAGCCCCAGCATTTT. Its protein product is CASSPPAGQPQHF.

This clone turned up a few times. The chain uses TRBV25-1 and TRBJ1-1; TRBD1 agrees at 9 bases. The junction had 8 bases not matched to a gene; V was cut back by 3 bases and J by 6 bases. The germline V gene encodes CDR1 MGHDK and CDR2 SYGVNS. CDR3 length: 15 amino acids. The CDR3 loop is CASSDPSGQGSEAFF. In DNA form, the CDR3 reads TGTGCCAGCAGTGATCCCTCGGGACAGGGCTCTGAAGCTTTCTTT.

The chain carries TRBV24-1 and TRBJ1-2; D is uncertain. The CDR3 covers 12 residues. Germline CDR1 is KGHDR and CDR2 is SFDVKD. Trimming pared 0 bases from V and 5 bases from J, leaving 3 bases between. CDR3 sequence reads: CATSDLKYGYTF. DNA of the CDR3: TGTGCCACCAGTGATTTGAAATATGGCTACACCTTC.

V gene TRBV29-1 combines with J gene TRBJ2-1; perhaps TRBD1 as D (5 bases). The CDR3 is 13 residues long. Germline CDR1 SQVTM, CDR2 ANQGSEA. V lost 6 bases to trimming and J lost 10 bases, with 19 bases between them. In DNA form, the CDR3 reads TGCAGCGTGTGGGGCCAGGGTGGACAAGAGCAGTTCTTC. Its translation is CSVWGQGGQEQFF.

The V and J genes are TRBV6-5 and TRBJ2-5; TRBD1 aligns across 7 bases. Germline V gene sequence: CDR1 MNHEY, CDR2 SVGAGI. J lost 4 bases, V lost 6 bases, and 2 bases had no gene match. This CDR3 region has 12 residues. The CDR3 is CASRPGGETQYF. The CDR3 region has the DNA TGTGCCAGCAGGCCAGGGGGAGAGACCCAGTACTTC.

The chain employs TRBV5-6 and TRBJ2-2; D is unclear. The germline CDR1 and CDR2 sequences are SGHDT and YYEEEE. The CDR3 runs to 13 residues. V shed 1 base and J shed 5 bases, with 6 bases lying between them. DNA of the CDR3: TGTGCCAGCAGCTTGTTGCTGACCGGGGAGCTGTTTTTT. Translating it yields CASSLLLTGELFF.

The chain links TRBV29-1 to TRBJ2-2, with 7 bases aligning to TRBD2. Trimming at V came to 4 bases and at J to 5 bases, leaving 1 base not matched to a gene. The CDR3 contains 12 residues. CDR1 and CDR2 (germline): SQVTM, ANQGSEA. The CDR3 sequence: CSVGSGTGELFF. The CDR3 coding sequence is TGCAGCGTTGGTAGCGGGACCGGGGAGCTGTTTTTT.

The V gene is TRBV19, the J gene TRBJ2-3, with D uncertain. Per germline, CDR1 LNHDA and CDR2 SQIVND (reference sequence). The V and J ends lost 3 bases and 0 bases respectively, with 10 bases between them. CDR3 length: 15 residues. The CDR3 DNA sequence: TGTGCCAGTAGTATGAGAAGGGCTAGCACAGATACGCAGTATTTT. This translates into CASSMRRASTDTQYF. The full variable domain, completed using reference TRBV19 and TRBJ2-3, is DGGITQSPKYLFRKEGQNVTLSCEQNLNHDAMYWYRQDPGQGLRLIYYSQIVNDFQKGDIAEGYSVSREKKESFPLTVTSAQKNPTAFYLCASSMRRASTDTQYFGPGTRLTVL.

This clone occurred once. The chain uses TRBV6-6 and TRBJ1-5; D perhaps matches TRBD1 (5 bases). This CDR3 has 16 residues. Per the germline V gene, CDR1 is MNHNY and CDR2 is SVGAGI (reference sequence). V lost 6 bases and J 6 bases, leaving 21 bases between the germline ends. Written as DNA, the CDR3 is TGTGCCAGCAGCCATACATCGACAGCCGGGGGTCAGCCCCAGCATTTT. This codes for CASSHTSTAGGQPQHF.

The chain joins TRBV6-5 to TRBJ1-2; D is perhaps TRBD1 (6 bases). Germline V CDR1 and CDR2: MNHEY, SVGAGI. This CDR3 spans 15 amino acids. Trimming removed 6 bases at V and 4 bases at J, with 18 bases between. This chain's CDR3 is CASRPVRDRPYGYTF. CDR3 coding DNA: TGTGCCAGCAGACCCGTACGAGACAGGCCCTATGGCTACACCTTC.

V gene TRBV19 combines with J gene TRBJ2-2; no clear D gene. The CDR3 consists of 13 residues. Between the trimmed V and J ends, which lost 1 base and 6 bases, there was a span of 6 bases. Germline V gene sequence: CDR1 LNHDA, CDR2 SQIVND (reference sequence). The CDR3 DNA reads as TGTGCCAGTAGTATAGCCTGGTCCGGGGAGCTGTTTTTT. Translation gives CASSIAWSGELFF.

V is TRBV10-1 and J is TRBJ2-3; no clear D. Trimming stripped 6 bases from V and 2 bases from J, with 6 bases between. Germline CDR1 WNHNN, CDR2 SYGVQD (reference sequence). The CDR3 covers 12 residues. CDR3 in amino acids: CASSELTDTQYF. The CDR3 bases are TGCGCCAGCAGCGAACTCACAGATACGCAGTATTTT.

This clone was recorded only once. The CDR3 protein is CASSLAGSQNEQYF. The CDR3 DNA follows: TGCGCCAGCAGCTTGGCCGGGAGTCAGAACGAGCAGTACTTC. The V call is TRBV5-1, the J call TRBJ2-7, with a possible D match to TRBD2 (6 bases). Germline V lookup: CDR1 SGHRS, CDR2 YFSETQ. This CDR3 region has 14 residues. Trimming cost V 0 bases and J 5 bases, with 12 bases left between them. The variable domain in full, completed from reference TRBV5-1 and TRBJ2-7, reads KAGVTQTPRYLIKTRGQQVTLSCSPISGHRSVSWYQQTPGQGLQFLFEYFSETQRNKGNFPGRFSGRQFSNSRSEMNVSTLELGDSALYLCASSLAGSQNEQYFGPGTRLTVT.

The chain has TRBV19 and TRBJ2-7; unclear D gene. V dropped 5 bases and J dropped 1 base, with 3 bases sitting between them. This CDR3 has 11 residues. Per germline, CDR1 LNHDA and CDR2 SQIVND (reference sequence). The CDR3 reads CASSGSYEQYF. The CDR3 DNA is TGTGCCAGTAGTGGTTCCTACGAGCAGTACTTC.

This chain links TRBV5-4 with TRBJ2-7, with 8 bases fitting TRBD1. The junction had 9 bases not matched to a gene; V was cut back by 4 bases and J by 3 bases. The CDR3 is 15 amino acids. Germline values: CDR1 SGHNT, CDR2 YYREEE (reference sequence). The CDR3 spells CASSLLPGQVYEQYF. DNA for the CDR3: TGTGCCAGCAGCCTACTACCGGGACAGGTCTACGAGCAGTACTTC.

This clone was counted once. The chain couples TRBV7-9 to TRBJ2-5, with D maybe TRBD2 (5 bases). The germline gives CDR1 SEHNR, CDR2 FQNEAQ (reference sequence). The V end lost 0 bases, the J end lost 5 bases, and 10 bases lay between the germline ends. The CDR3 spans 14 residues. This chain's CDR3 is CASSLAGEEETQYF. In nucleotides, the CDR3 is TGTGCCAGCAGCTTAGCCGGGGAAGAGGAGACCCAGTACTTC.

The chain links TRBV29-1 to TRBJ2-1, with D perhaps assigned TRBD1 or TRBD2 (5 bases each). This CDR3 spans 13 amino acids. The germline gives CDR1 SQVTM, CDR2 ANQGSEA. Trimming stripped 7 bases from V and 8 bases from J, with 18 bases between. The CDR3 DNA reads as TGCAGCGGACAGAGGGTAAGGGGCGATGAGCAGTTCTTC. Its protein product is CSGQRVRGDEQFF.

The V call is TRBV19, the J call TRBJ2-5; possible D gene TRBD2, 5 bases. Germline V gene lookup returns CDR1 LNHDA and CDR2 SQIVND (reference sequence). The CDR3 runs 15 residues. The germline V and J ends were trimmed by 1 base and 0 bases, with 9 bases remaining between them. The CDR3 protein is CASSIAGLYQETQYF. For the CDR3, the DNA is TGTGCCAGTAGTATAGCGGGATTGTACCAAGAGACCCAGTACTTC. The full variable domain, in which reference TRBV19 and TRBJ2-5 provide the parts outside the CDR3, is DGGITQSPKYLFRKEGQNVTLSCEQNLNHDAMYWYRQDPGQGLRLIYYSQIVNDFQKGDIAEGYSVSREKKESFPLTVTSAQKNPTAFYLCASSIAGLYQETQYFGPGTRLLVL.

The chain carries TRBV10-3 and TRBJ1-1; maybe TRBD1 (5 bases). The V gene lost 6 bases and the J gene lost 0 bases, with 14 bases spanning the gap. Germline assignment: CDR1 ENHRY and CDR2 SYGVKD. The CDR3 is 15 amino acids. The CDR3: CAIRSPGTMNTEAFF. CDR3 DNA: TGTGCCATCAGGTCTCCCGGGACGATGAACACTGAAGCTTTCTTT.

This chain joins TRBV28 and TRBJ1-5; TRBD1 agrees at 11 bases. The CDR3 is 16 amino acids. Per the germline V gene, CDR1 is MDHEN and CDR2 is SYDVKM. The trim removed 4 bases at V and 5 bases at J, leaving 7 bases unmatched. The CDR3 protein is CASSSVGTGGYQPQHF. The CDR3 DNA sequence: TGTGCCAGCAGTTCAGTCGGGACAGGGGGATATCAGCCCCAGCATTTT. Full variable domain (remainder filled in from reference TRBV28 and TRBJ1-5): DVKVTQSSRYLVKRTGEKVFLECVQDMDHENMFWYRQDPGLGLRLIYFSYDVKMKEKGDIPEGYSVSREKKERFSLILESASTNQTSMYLCASSSVGTGGYQPQHFGDGTRLSIL.

Concerning this clone itself: At one end the junction does not follow the germline gene, possibly because of a read error. The V call is TRBV27, the J call TRBJ1-4; D is possibly TRBD1 (5 bases). Germline V gives CDR1 MNHEY, CDR2 SMNVEV (reference sequence). The CDR3 spans 15 residues. In DNA, the CDR3 is TGTGCCAGCCGTTTTAGGTGGCAGGGAGGTGAAAAACTGTTTTTT. Translating gives CASRFRWQGGEKLFF.

The chain is built from TRBV9 and TRBJ1-1; weak D call: TRBD1 (6 bases). With 3 bases removed from V and 4 bases from J, the gap between germline ends came to 16 bases. Germline V gene sequence: CDR1 SGDLS, CDR2 YYNGEE. CDR3 size: 15 residues. The CDR3: CASSALTGVSTEAFF. The CDR3 DNA reads TGTGCCAGCAGCGCCCTGACAGGAGTGAGCACTGAAGCTTTCTTT.

The chain combines TRBV28 with TRBJ2-3; 7 nucleotides match TRBD1. Germline lookup yields CDR1 MDHEN and CDR2 SYDVKM. J was trimmed by 2 bases and V by 3 bases; bases with no gene match: 11. The length of the CDR3 is 17 residues. Here the CDR3 DNA reads TGTGCCAGCAGTTTTGGACAGGCAATCGGACCCACAGATACGCAGTATTTT. Its protein is CASSFGQAIGPTDTQYF.

The chain employs TRBV27 and TRBJ2-7, with D possibly being TRBD2 (9 bases). The CDR3 has 21 amino acids. The V end lost 5 bases, the J end lost 2 bases, and 34 bases lay between the germline ends. The V gene's germline CDR1 is MNHEY and CDR2 SMNVEV (reference sequence). The CDR3: CASSRLRTGPGASGITYEQYF. In DNA form, the CDR3 reads TGTGCCAGCAGTAGACTTCGGACAGGGCCTGGGGCTAGCGGGATAACCTACGAGCAGTACTTC.

The chain employs TRBV11-2 and TRBJ1-1; tentative D call: TRBD1 (6 bases). The V end was cut by 1 base, the J end by 6 bases, with 18 bases between. This CDR3 spans 16 amino acids. CDR1 SGHAT and CDR2 FQNNGV come from the germline V gene. The CDR3 DNA sequence: TGTGCCAGCAGCTTAGGAGGTACAGGGACCCTCGCTGAAGCTTTCTTT. Its translation is CASSLGGTGTLAEAFF.

The J gene is TRBJ2-7, the V gene TRBV4-1, with TRBD2 identical over 7 bases. From germline, CDR1 is MGHRA and CDR2 YSYEKL. V lost 0 bases, J lost 2 bases, and 7 bases stayed unmatched. The CDR3 is 16 amino acids. This CDR3 is CASSQEGASGPYEQYF. CDR3 DNA sequence: TGCGCCAGCAGCCAAGAAGGGGCTAGCGGACCCTACGAGCAGTACTTC.

The chain joins TRBV28 to TRBJ2-1, with 7 bases fitting TRBD1. From germline, CDR1 is MDHEN and CDR2 SYDVKM. The CDR3 length is 17 residues. The junction had 15 bases not matched to a gene; V was cut back by 6 bases and J by 4 bases. The CDR3 region has the DNA TGTGCCAGCAGGCTAACCTCCTCGGGACAGTTATACAATGAGCAGTTCTTC. It codes for CASRLTSSGQLYNEQFF.

The chain joins TRBV4-3 to TRBJ2-2; D is unresolved. This CDR3 is 15 amino acids long. The V end lost 3 bases, the J end lost 2 bases, and 10 bases lay between the germline ends. Germline lookup yields CDR1 LGHNA and CDR2 YSLEER. The DNA of the CDR3 is TGCGCCAGCAGCCAGACGACTTCAAACACCGGGGAGCTGTTTTTT. Translation: CASSQTTSNTGELFF.

J is TRBJ1-4 and V is TRBV28, with D perhaps TRBD1 (5 bases). The CDR3 runs to 14 residues. Germline CDR1 MDHEN, CDR2 SYDVKM. The V and J ends lost 6 bases and 8 bases respectively, with 16 bases between them. CDR3 DNA sequence: TGTGCCAGCAGGGGACGGGCTGGGAGCGAAAAACTGTTTTTT. Its translation is CASRGRAGSEKLFF.